This is a list of T cell receptor beta chains from one sample in a study of T cell repertoires in cytomegalovirus infection. TCRdb passed the reads through MiXCR, listing each CDR3 protein once. The sample consists of about a million distinct CDR3 sequences, approximately 30% of them appearing once. These receptors are not linked to any known antigen. The specimen comprised cultured CD8+ T cells from PBMCs, sampled from culture after CMV antigen stimulation. These TCRs come from a human donor in good health (CMV status not recorded). Some clones in this sample may be carry-over from other donors' samples. CDR3s include the opening cysteine and the closing phenylalanine or tryptophan. A D gene is named only where the DNA matches it firmly. For some rows the clone size is stated as once, few or many, or as a class when expanded; others skip it.

D	size	V	J	DNA	CDR3
NA	few	TRBV2	TRBJ1-6	TGTGCCAGCAGTGGCCCGGACAGCACTACTAATTCACCCCTCCACTTT	CASSGPDSTTNSPLHF
TRBD2	NA	TRBV12-3/TRBV12-4	TRBJ2-1	TGTGCCAGCAATGGCGGGGGACGCTCCTACAATGAGCAGTTCTTC	CASNGGGRSYNEQFF
NA	NA	TRBV5-1	TRBJ1-1	TGCGCCAGCAGCTTGATGTTGGGAAACACTGAAGCTTTCTTT	CASSLMLGNTEAFF
TRBD1	many	TRBV6-5	TRBJ2-1	TGTGCCAGCAGTTACTCCCGGCCCTCCGGGACAGGGGTAGGGAATGAGCAGTTCTTC	CASSYSRPSGTGVGNEQFF
TRBD1	few	TRBV7-6	TRBJ2-3	TGTGCCAGCAGCACCCCGGGACAGGCAATCACAGATACGCAGTATTTT	CASSTPGQAITDTQYF
TRBD2	NA	TRBV19	TRBJ2-1	TGTGCCAGTAGTATTCCGGCTATAGCGGGGGAAAACAATGAGCAGTTCTTC	CASSIPAIAGENNEQFF
NA	few	TRBV7-9	TRBJ2-1	TGTGCCAGCAGCTTAGATAGCTGGATTAATGAGCAGTTCTTC	CASSLDSWINEQFF
NA	few	TRBV6-5	TRBJ2-2	TGTGCCAGCATTGGAAAGGGGGAGCTGTTTTTT	CASIGKGELFF
NA	many	TRBV7-2	TRBJ2-1	TGTGCCAGCAGCCTTCGGGCGCTACGCGTCTCCTACAATGAGCAGTTCTTC	CASSLRALRVSYNEQFF
NA	NA	TRBV2	TRBJ2-1	TGTGCCAGCTATGGCGCGCCGCGGAAGAATGAGCAGTTCTTC	CASYGAPRKNEQFF
TRBD2	few	TRBV7-2	TRBJ2-1	TGTGCCAGCAGCTTAGATAGGGCGGGGGGGCCTTCGGGAAATGAGCAGTTCTTC	CASSLDRAGGPSGNEQFF
TRBD2	few	TRBV29-1	TRBJ2-2	TGCAGCGTTGTAGAGACTAGCCCCGCCGGGGAGCTGTTTTTT	CSVVETSPAGELFF
NA	NA	TRBV9	TRBJ2-3	TGTGCCAGCAGCCCCCGACCAACAGAGGGGCAGTATTTT	CASSPRPTEGQYF
NA	NA	TRBV2	TRBJ2-1	TGTGCCAGCAGTGAAGACGAGCCCTACTACAATGAGCAGTTCTTC	CASSEDEPYYNEQFF
TRBD1	NA	TRBV12-3/TRBV12-4	TRBJ1-1	TGTGCCAGCAGTTTCTGGACAGGGGGTAACACTGAAGCTTTCTTT	CASSFWTGGNTEAFF
NA	few	TRBV6-8	TRBJ2-1	TGTGCCAGCAGTTACTCAGGAGGAGGCTTTTCCTACAATGAGCAGTTCTTC	CASSYSGGGFSYNEQFF
TRBD1	once	TRBV5-6	TRBJ1-2	TGTGCCAGCAGCGGCAGGGGGTATTATGGCTACACCTTC	CASSGRGYYGYTF
TRBD1	few	TRBV12-3/TRBV12-4	TRBJ2-1	TGTGCCAGCAGTTTTCGACAGGGCACCTACAATGAGCAGTTCTTC	CASSFRQGTYNEQFF
NA	many	TRBV6-6	TRBJ1-4	TGTGCCAGCAGTCTAGGGGGGAATCGTGAAAAACTGTTTTTT	CASSLGGNREKLFF
TRBD2	few	TRBV6-1	TRBJ2-5	TGTGCCAGCAGTAGGACTAGCGGGGGGGTACTTAAAGAGACCCAGTACTTC	CASSRTSGGVLKETQYF
TRBD1	few	TRBV6-1	TRBJ2-3	TGTGCCAGCAGCGCCTCCGGGACAGGGGGTTTCTACGGCACAGATACGCAGTATTTT	CASSASGTGGFYGTDTQYF
TRBD2	few	TRBV27	TRBJ2-3	TGTGCCAGCAGTGGTGGGGGGGCAGATACGCAGTATTTT	CASSGGGADTQYF
NA	NA	TRBV6-6	TRBJ2-3	TGTGCCAGCAGTCCCCTGGAGGGGGTAGATACGCAGTATTTT	CASSPLEGVDTQYF
NA	NA	TRBV19	TRBJ2-1	TGTGCCAGTACATCCGGCCCCAGCCTTGACAATGAGCAGTTCTTC	CASTSGPSLDNEQFF
TRBD1	NA	TRBV5-4	TRBJ2-3	TGTGCCAGCAGCCTAGACAGGGACCCAGATACGCAGTATTTT	CASSLDRDPDTQYF
TRBD1	few	TRBV12-3/TRBV12-4	TRBJ1-6	TGTGCCAGCAGTTATAACAGGGGAGCGTATAATTCACCCCTCCACTTT	CASSYNRGAYNSPLHF
NA	few	TRBV28	TRBJ1-3	TGTGCCAGCAACCCTTCTTGGGGGGACGGAAACACCATATATTTT	CASNPSWGDGNTIYF
TRBD1	NA	TRBV28	TRBJ1-1	TGTGCCAGCAGTTTCCCCATGACAGGGATGAACACTGAAGCTTTCTTT	CASSFPMTGMNTEAFF
NA	few	TRBV4-2	TRBJ2-3	TGTGCCAGCAGCCAAGATTCCCCCTCCGACACAGATACGCAGTATTTT	CASSQDSPSDTDTQYF
NA	NA	TRBV13	TRBJ2-7	TGTGCCAGCAGCTCACCCGTCCTCCGGGAGAGCTCCTACGAGCAGTACTTC	CASSSPVLRESSYEQYF
NA	NA	TRBV6-1	TRBJ2-3	TGTGCCAGCAGTGAACCGTGGGGCAGTAACACAGATACGCAGTATTTT	CASSEPWGSNTDTQYF
TRBD2	NA	TRBV12-3/TRBV12-4	TRBJ2-1	TGTGCCAGCAGTCCGTCCTTAGCGGGGGGGCATAATGAGCAGTTCTTC	CASSPSLAGGHNEQFF
NA	many	TRBV6-5	TRBJ2-1	TGTGCCAGCAGACACGATACAGAAAGATACAATGAGCAGTTCTTC	CASRHDTERYNEQFF
NA	NA	TRBV7-6	TRBJ2-4	TGTGCCAGCAGCAGCCGGGACAAGAAAAACATTCAGTACTTC	CASSSRDKKNIQYF
TRBD1	few	TRBV18	TRBJ1-5	TGTGCCAGCTCACCGGAGAGGGGGCGGTTGGGTCAGCCCCAGCATTTT	CASSPERGRLGQPQHF
NA	NA	TRBV5-5	TRBJ2-1	TGTGCCAGCACCCCCGGGGGGCGGTCCTACAATGAGCAGTTCTTC	CASTPGGRSYNEQFF
NA	many	TRBV12-3/TRBV12-4	TRBJ1-1	TGTGCCAGCAGGACCCTGACAGAACGGAACACTGAAGCTTTCTTT	CASRTLTERNTEAFF
TRBD1	NA	TRBV12-3/TRBV12-4	TRBJ2-5	TGTGCCAGCAGTTTAGTCGCAACAGGGGAAGAGACCCAGTACTTC	CASSLVATGEETQYF
NA	NA	TRBV9	TRBJ1-2	TGTGCCAGCACCACGGCCGGGAGCTACACCTTC	CASTTAGSYTF
TRBD2	few	TRBV24-1	TRBJ2-1	TGTGCCACCAGTGATCCCGGGACTAGCGGCAATGAGCAGTTCTTC	CATSDPGTSGNEQFF
TRBD2	NA	TRBV7-6	TRBJ2-3	TGTGCCAGCAGCATGACTAGCGGGACTTACACAGATACGCAGTATTTT	CASSMTSGTYTDTQYF
NA	few	TRBV7-9	TRBJ2-1	TGTGCCAGCTTCGGGGCTAGCAAGTACAATGAGCAGTTCTTC	CASFGASKYNEQFF
TRBD1	NA	TRBV5-8	TRBJ1-1	TGTGCCAGCAGCACACGGACAGGAGGTTACACTGAAGCTTTCTTT	CASSTRTGGYTEAFF
TRBD1	NA	TRBV6-2/TRBV6-3	TRBJ2-5	TGTGCCAGCAGCACAGGGGGGTTGCTTGAAGAGACCCAGTACTTC	CASSTGGLLEETQYF
NA	NA	TRBV24-1	TRBJ1-5	TGTGCCACCAGTGATTTGGGTCAGCCCCAGCATTTT	CATSDLGQPQHF